Shown below are 23 T cell receptor beta chains from a single sample sequenced in a study of blood T cell repertoires in COVID-19. TCRdb's table, derived via immunoSEQ multiplex PCR, lists solely in-frame clones and lacks some. The sample yields 70,000 or so clones, 80% to 90% seen once. The specimen was peripheral blood. Receptors originate from a woman older than 75 with active COVID-19.

The J gene is TRBJ1-1, the V gene TRBV28; perhaps TRBD1 as D (6 bases). Germline V gene data show CDR1 as MDHEN and CDR2 as SYDVKM. CDR3 length: 16 residues. Trimming took 3 bases from V and 5 from J, leaving 19 bases between them. CDR3 sequence reads: CASSLGRVRGITEAFF. The CDR3 DNA follows: TGTGCCAGCAGTTTGGGTCGGGTTAGGGGGATAACTGAAGCTTTCTTT. Together with reference TRBV28 and TRBJ1-1, the CDR3 gives the full variable domain: DVKVTQSSRYLVKRTGEKVFLECVQDMDHENMFWYRQDPGLGLRLIYFSYDVKMKEKGDIPEGYSVSREKKERFSLILESASTNQTSMYLCASSLGRVRGITEAFFGQGTRLTVV.

The chain carries TRBV10-3 and TRBJ2-5; D unclear. The germline V gene has CDR1 ENHRY and CDR2 SYGVKD. The CDR3 extends over 12 amino acids. V lost 2 bases to trimming and J lost 4 bases, with 5 bases between them. Here the CDR3 reads CAISERGETQYF. CDR3 sequence (DNA): TGTGCCATCAGTGAGAGAGGAGAGACCCAGTACTTC.

DNA of the CDR3: TGTGCCAGCAGCCCTGGACTAGCGGTGGCAGATACGCAGTATTTT. Translated: CASSPGLAVADTQYF. The chain carries TRBV5-4 and TRBJ2-3, with 10 bases identical to TRBD2. This CDR3 comprises 15 residues. Germline V gives CDR1 SGHNT, CDR2 YYREEE (reference sequence). Trimming at V came to 4 bases and at J to 4 bases, leaving 6 bases not matched to a gene.

This clone was observed once. CDR3 sequence reads: CASSLQSRSAGANVLTF. CDR3 in DNA: TGTGCCAGCAGCTTGCAGTCACGGAGCGCCGGGGCCAACGTCCTGACTTTC. This sequence joins TRBV7-3 and TRBJ2-6; D call uncertain. The CDR3 runs to 17 residues. The V end was cut by 3 bases, the J end by 4 bases, with 16 bases between. CDR1 is SGHTA, CDR2 FQGTGA, per germline.

V usage is TRBV9 and J usage is TRBJ1-6, with a possible D match to TRBD1 (5 bases). Deletions cut 5 bases from V and 4 bases from J, with 13 bases between. The germline V gene has CDR1 SGDLS and CDR2 YYNGEE. This CDR3 contains 15 residues. CDR3 amino acids: CASRNRIFYNSPLHF. CDR3 bases: TGTGCCAGCAGAAACAGGATCTTTTATAATTCACCCCTCCACTTT.

The chain has TRBV4-3 and TRBJ2-7; 10 positions agree with TRBD2. Losses at the gene ends were 0 bases for V and 3 bases for J; bases not matched to a gene: 11. Germline CDR1 is LGHNA and CDR2 is YSLEER. The CDR3 is 18 amino acids. CDR3 protein: CASSQEAPGLAPIYEQYF. In nucleotides, the CDR3 is TGCGCCAGCAGCCAAGAGGCCCCGGGACTAGCGCCGATCTACGAGCAGTACTTC.

The chain combines TRBV15 with TRBJ2-7; 8 nucleotides agree with TRBD1. This CDR3 spans 15 amino acids. Per the germline V gene, CDR1 is LNHNV and CDR2 is YYDKDF (reference sequence). Losses at the gene ends were 0 bases for V and 6 bases for J; bases not matched to a gene: 7. The CDR3 DNA is TGTGCCACCAGCAGAGATCCCTACAGGGGGTCCGAGCAGTACTTC. Translation: CATSRDPYRGSEQYF.

V and J are TRBV27 and TRBJ1-5; a possible D gene is TRBD1 (5 bases). The CDR3 spans 15 residues. Germline CDR1 MNHEY, CDR2 SMNVEV (reference sequence). Trimming removed 5 bases at V and 7 bases at J, with 18 bases between. CDR3: CASSLLYSGGQPQHF. CDR3 DNA sequence: TGTGCCAGCAGTCTCCTCTACTCCGGGGGGCAGCCCCAGCATTTT.

This sequence joins TRBV5-6 and TRBJ2-5; TRBD2 matches 7 bases. V trimming: 3 bases; J trimming: 4 bases; junction bases outside the gene matches: 9. The CDR3 has 15 residues. Germline CDR1 and CDR2: SGHDT and YYEEEE. Here the CDR3 reads CASSSGPRGVETQYF. DNA of the CDR3: TGTGCCAGCAGCTCGGGACCCCGGGGGGTAGAGACCCAGTACTTC.

The J gene is TRBJ1-2, the V gene TRBV7-8, with TRBD1 as a possible D gene (6 bases). The CDR3 spans 14 residues. From germline, CDR1 is SGHVS and CDR2 FQNEAQ. The V gene lost 5 bases and the J gene lost 8 bases, with 18 bases spanning the gap. DNA for the CDR3: TGTGCCAGCAGCCGCTTTCTGGGGGGGCTGGGCTACACCTTC. Protein: CASSRFLGGLGYTF.

This clone has only one observation. The chain has TRBV11-2 and TRBJ2-7; D may be TRBD2 (5 bases). V lost 1 base to trimming and J lost 4 bases, with 8 bases between them. CDR1 is SGHAT, CDR2 FQNNGV, per germline. The CDR3 runs to 13 residues. The CDR3 coding sequence is TGTGCCAGCAGCTTAGTCGAGGGTTACGAGCAGTACTTC. This codes for CASSLVEGYEQYF. The entire variable domain, with the rest obtained from reference TRBV11-2 and TRBJ2-7, is as follows: EAGVAQSPRYKIIEKRQSVAFWCNPISGHATLYWYQQILGQGPKLLIQFQNNGVVDDSQLPKDRFSAERLKGVDSTLKIQPAKLEDSAVYLCASSLVEGYEQYFGPGTRLTVT.

V gene TRBV10-3 combines with J gene TRBJ2-1; no clear D. V lost 7 bases, J lost 3 bases, and 10 bases lay in between. Germline CDR1 reads ENHRY; CDR2 reads SYGVKD. The CDR3 loop spans 13 amino acids. The CDR3 DNA sequence: TGTGCCATCAATACAGAGATCTACAATGAGCAGTTCTTC. It yields the protein CAINTEIYNEQFF.

V is TRBV20-1 and J is TRBJ1-5; D remains ambiguous. CDR1 is DFQATT and CDR2 is SNEGSKA in the germline V gene (reference sequence). This CDR3 is built from 14 residues. V was pared by 3 bases and J by 0 bases, with 9 bases between. The CDR3 DNA reads as TGCAGTGCTAGTTTCTTATTTAGCAATCAGCCCCAGCATTTT. Encoded protein: CSASFLFSNQPQHF.

The chain joins TRBV28 to TRBJ2-6; possibly TRBD2 for D (5 bases). CDR3 length: 15 amino acids. Germline CDR1 MDHEN, CDR2 SYDVKM. Trimming took 2 bases from V and 1 from J, leaving 6 bases between them. CDR3 region: CASSLAGSGANVLTF. Here the CDR3 DNA reads TGTGCCAGCAGTTTAGCGGGTTCTGGGGCCAACGTCCTGACTTTC.

V is TRBV19 and J is TRBJ2-5, with 10 positions matching TRBD2. Trimming removed 1 base from V and 3 bases from J; junction bases left unmatched: 5. Germline lookup yields CDR1 LNHDA and CDR2 SQIVND (reference sequence). CDR3 length: 16 residues. The CDR3: CASSIAGLAGEETQYF. The CDR3, as DNA: TGTGCCAGTAGTATAGCGGGGCTAGCGGGGGAAGAGACCCAGTACTTC.

The V call is TRBV5-4, the J call TRBJ2-3; 10 positions agree with TRBD2. The CDR3 spans 18 residues. Germline V gives CDR1 SGHNT, CDR2 YYREEE (reference sequence). Trimming took 1 base from V and 0 from J; bases not matched to a gene: 8. Here the CDR3 DNA reads TGTGCCAGCAGCTTGAGTCTAGCGGGAGCACGGAGCACAGATACGCAGTATTTT. Its protein is CASSLSLAGARSTDTQYF.

The J gene is TRBJ2-1, the V gene TRBV3-1 (or the pseudogene TRBV3-2), with 11 bases matching TRBD2. This CDR3 contains 19 residues. V was pared by 2 bases and J by 8 bases, with 17 bases of the junction left unmatched. Germline V CDR1 and CDR2: LGHDT, YNNKEL (reference sequence). CDR3 sequence: CASSQFGRPGLAGNHEQFF. The DNA of the CDR3 is TGTGCCAGCAGCCAATTTGGACGGCCCGGACTAGCGGGTAACCATGAGCAGTTCTTC.

This clone was counted a single time. The chain has TRBV6-5 and TRBJ2-2; 8 nucleotides align to TRBD1. Germline V gene lookup returns CDR1 MNHEY and CDR2 SVGAGI. The ends lost 4 bases at V and 3 bases at J; junction bases unmatched: 4. This CDR3 comprises 15 residues. CDR3 bases: TGTGCCAGCAGTTGGACAGGGCGGTACACCGGGGAGCTGTTTTTT. Translation: CASSWTGRYTGELFF.

The chain couples TRBV5-4 to TRBJ2-1; 12 bases agree with TRBD1. With V trimmed by 7 bases and J by 0 bases, 8 bases remained unmatched. The CDR3 contains 17 residues. Germline assignment: CDR1 SGHNT and CDR2 YYREEE (reference sequence). CDR3 bases: TGTGCCAGCTCCGGGACAGGGGGCCCAAGCTCCTACAATGAGCAGTTCTTC. This gives the protein CASSGTGGPSSYNEQFF.

This clone is a singleton in its sample. The chain employs TRBV28 and TRBJ2-7; maybe TRBD1 (5 bases). V was cut by 4 bases and J by 3 bases, with 13 bases left in between. The CDR3 spans 14 residues. Germline-derived CDR1 and CDR2 are MDHEN and SYDVKM. CDR3 in DNA: TGTGCCAGCAGTTACTTTCAGGGTCTCTACGAGCAGTACTTC. Protein sequence: CASSYFQGLYEQYF.

V gene TRBV2 combines with J gene TRBJ2-3; 7 nucleotides agree with TRBD1. This CDR3 region has 15 residues. Germline CDR1 reads SNHLY; CDR2 reads FYNNEI. V lost 11 bases to trimming and J lost 0 bases; unmatched junction nucleotides: 11. The CDR3 nucleotides read TGTGCCGACCGGACAGACAGGGCAAGCACAGATACGCAGTATTTT. This encodes CADRTDRASTDTQYF. Supplemented by reference TRBV2 and TRBJ2-3, the full variable domain reads EPEVTQTPSHQVTQMGQEVILRCVPISNHLYFYWYRQILGQKVEFLVSFYNNEISEKSEIFDDQFSVERPDGSNFTLKIRSTKLEDSAMYFCADRTDRASTDTQYFGPGTRLTVL.

The rearrangement joins TRBV19 to TRBJ1-5; 11 nucleotides match TRBD1. The V and J ends lost 1 base and 5 bases, in that order; junction bases with no gene match: 7. Germline loops: CDR1 LNHDA, CDR2 SQIVND (reference sequence). The CDR3 covers 17 residues. CDR3 amino acids: CASSIGWDRGNYQPQHF. CDR3 nucleotide sequence: TGTGCCAGTAGTATAGGGTGGGACAGGGGGAATTATCAGCCCCAGCATTTT.

V usage is TRBV12-3 or TRBV12-4 and J usage is TRBJ2-7, with 9 bases matching TRBD2. The CDR3 spans 13 residues. V shed 8 bases, J shed 3 bases, and the junction held 5 bases outside the gene matches. The CDR3: CASRPSGDYEQYF. The CDR3 region has the DNA TGTGCCAGCCGTCCTAGCGGGGACTACGAGCAGTACTTC.